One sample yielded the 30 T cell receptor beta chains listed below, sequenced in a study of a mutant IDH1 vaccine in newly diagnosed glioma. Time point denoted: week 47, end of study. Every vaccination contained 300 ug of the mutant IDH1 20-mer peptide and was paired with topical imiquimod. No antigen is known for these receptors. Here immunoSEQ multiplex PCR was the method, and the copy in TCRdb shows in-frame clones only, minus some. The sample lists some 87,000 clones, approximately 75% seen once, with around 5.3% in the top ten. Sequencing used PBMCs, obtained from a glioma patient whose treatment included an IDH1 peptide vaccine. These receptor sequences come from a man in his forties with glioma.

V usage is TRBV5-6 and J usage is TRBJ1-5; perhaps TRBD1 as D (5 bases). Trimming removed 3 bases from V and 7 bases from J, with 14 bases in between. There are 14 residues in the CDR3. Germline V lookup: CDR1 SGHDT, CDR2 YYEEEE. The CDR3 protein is CASSSFGGLQPQHF. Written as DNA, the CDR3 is TGTGCCAGCAGCTCATTCGGGGGATTACAGCCCCAGCATTTT.

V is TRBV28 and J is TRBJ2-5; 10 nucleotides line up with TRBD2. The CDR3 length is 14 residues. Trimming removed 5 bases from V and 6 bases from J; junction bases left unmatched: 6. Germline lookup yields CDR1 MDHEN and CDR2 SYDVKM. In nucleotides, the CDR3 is TGTGCCAGCAGTCCTTTTAGCGGGAGGCAGACCCAGTACTTC. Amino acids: CASSPFSGRQTQYF.

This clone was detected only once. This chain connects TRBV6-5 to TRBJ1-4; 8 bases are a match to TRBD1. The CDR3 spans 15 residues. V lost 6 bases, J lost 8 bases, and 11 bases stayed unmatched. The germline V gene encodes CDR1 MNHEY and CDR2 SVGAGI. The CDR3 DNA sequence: TGTGCCAGCAGGAACCAGGGGGCGCTTCGGGAAAAACTGTTTTTT. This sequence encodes CASRNQGALREKLFF.

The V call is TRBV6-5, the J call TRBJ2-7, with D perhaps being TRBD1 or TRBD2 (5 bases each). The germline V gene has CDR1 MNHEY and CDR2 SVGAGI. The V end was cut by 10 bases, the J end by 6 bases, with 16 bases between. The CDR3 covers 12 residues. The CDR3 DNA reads TGTGCCACCTGCAGACGGGGCGGCGAGCAGTACTTC. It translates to CATCRRGGEQYF.

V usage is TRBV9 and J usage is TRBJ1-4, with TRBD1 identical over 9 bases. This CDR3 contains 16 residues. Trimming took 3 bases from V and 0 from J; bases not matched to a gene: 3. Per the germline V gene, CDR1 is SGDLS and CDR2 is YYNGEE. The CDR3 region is CASSETGGATNEKLFF. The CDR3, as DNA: TGTGCCAGCAGCGAGACAGGGGGAGCAACTAATGAAAAACTGTTTTTT. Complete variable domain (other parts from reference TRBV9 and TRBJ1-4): DSGVTQTPKHLITATGQRVTLRCSPRSGDLSVYWYQQSLDQGLQFLIQYYNGEERAKGNILERFSAQQFPDLHSELNLSSLELGDSALYFCASSETGGATNEKLFFGSGTQLSVL.

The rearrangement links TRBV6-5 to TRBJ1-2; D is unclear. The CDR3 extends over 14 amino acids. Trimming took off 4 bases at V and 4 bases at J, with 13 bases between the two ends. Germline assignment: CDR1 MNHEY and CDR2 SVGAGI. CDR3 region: CASSSTRHVYGYTF. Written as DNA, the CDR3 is TGTGCCAGCAGTTCGACACGACACGTCTATGGCTACACCTTC.

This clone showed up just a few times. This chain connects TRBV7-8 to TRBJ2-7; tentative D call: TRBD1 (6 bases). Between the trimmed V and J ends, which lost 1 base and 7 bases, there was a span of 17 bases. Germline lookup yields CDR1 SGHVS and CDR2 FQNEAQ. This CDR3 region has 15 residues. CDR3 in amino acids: CASSLGGHAVGEQYF. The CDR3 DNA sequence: TGTGCCAGCAGCTTAGGGGGGCACGCCGTTGGGGAGCAGTACTTC.

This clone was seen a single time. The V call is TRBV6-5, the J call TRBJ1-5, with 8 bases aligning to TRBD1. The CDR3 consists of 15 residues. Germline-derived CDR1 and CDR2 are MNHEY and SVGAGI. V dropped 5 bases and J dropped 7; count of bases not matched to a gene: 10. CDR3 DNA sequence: TGTGCCAGCAGTCCGTCGACAGGGGAGAACCAGCCCCAGCATTTT. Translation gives CASSPSTGENQPQHF.

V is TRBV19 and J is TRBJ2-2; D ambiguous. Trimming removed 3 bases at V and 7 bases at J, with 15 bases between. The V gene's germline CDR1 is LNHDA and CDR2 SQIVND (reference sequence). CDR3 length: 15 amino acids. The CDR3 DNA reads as TGTGCCAGTAGTATTTCGAGGTGGCAGAGCGGGGAGCTGTTTTTT. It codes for CASSISRWQSGELFF.

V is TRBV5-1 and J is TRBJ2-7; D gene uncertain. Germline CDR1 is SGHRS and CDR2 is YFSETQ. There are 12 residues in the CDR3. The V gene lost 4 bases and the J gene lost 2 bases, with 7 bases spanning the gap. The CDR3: CASSGRTYEQYF. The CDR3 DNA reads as TGCGCCAGCAGCGGCCGGACCTACGAGCAGTACTTC. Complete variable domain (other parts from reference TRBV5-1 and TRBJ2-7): KAGVTQTPRYLIKTRGQQVTLSCSPISGHRSVSWYQQTPGQGLQFLFEYFSETQRNKGNFPGRFSGRQFSNSRSEMNVSTLELGDSALYLCASSGRTYEQYFGPGTRLTVT.

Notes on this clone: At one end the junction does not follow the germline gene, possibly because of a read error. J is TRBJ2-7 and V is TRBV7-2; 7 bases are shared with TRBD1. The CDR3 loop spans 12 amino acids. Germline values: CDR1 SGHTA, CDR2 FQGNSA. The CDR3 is CASSLPGQVRHF. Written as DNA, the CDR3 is TGTGCCAGCAGCTTGCCCGGACAGGTCCGTCACTTC. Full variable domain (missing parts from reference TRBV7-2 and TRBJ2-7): GAGVSQSPSNKVTEKGKDVELRCDPISGHTALYWYRQSLGQGLEFLIYFQGNSAPDKSGLPSDRFSAERTGGSVSTLTIQRTQQEDSAVYLCASSLPGQVRHFGPGTRLTVT.

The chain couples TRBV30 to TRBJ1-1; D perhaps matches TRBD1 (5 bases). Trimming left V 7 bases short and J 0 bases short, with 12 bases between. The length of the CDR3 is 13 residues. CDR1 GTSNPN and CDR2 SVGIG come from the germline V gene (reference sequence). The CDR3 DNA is TGTGCCTATTTAATAGGGGTGAACACTGAAGCTTTCTTT. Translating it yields CAYLIGVNTEAFF.

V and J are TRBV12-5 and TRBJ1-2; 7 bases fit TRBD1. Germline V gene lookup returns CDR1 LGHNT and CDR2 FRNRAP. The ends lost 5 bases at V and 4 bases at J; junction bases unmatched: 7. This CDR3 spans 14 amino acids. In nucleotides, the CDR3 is TGTGCTAGTGGTCCGATGACAGGGATCTATGGCTACACCTTC. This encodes CASGPMTGIYGYTF.

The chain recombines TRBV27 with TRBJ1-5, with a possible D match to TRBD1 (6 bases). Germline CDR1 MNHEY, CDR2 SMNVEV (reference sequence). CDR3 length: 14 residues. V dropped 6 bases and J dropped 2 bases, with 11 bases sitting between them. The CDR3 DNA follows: TGTGCCAGCAGCCAACAGGGTGGCAATCAGCCCCAGCATTTT. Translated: CASSQQGGNQPQHF.

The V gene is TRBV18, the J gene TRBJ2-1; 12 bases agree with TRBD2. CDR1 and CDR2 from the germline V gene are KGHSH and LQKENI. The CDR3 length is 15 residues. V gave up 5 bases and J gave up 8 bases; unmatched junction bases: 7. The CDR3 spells CASSTRTSGDYEQFF. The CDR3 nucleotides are TGTGCCAGCTCAACAAGGACTAGCGGGGACTATGAGCAGTTCTTC. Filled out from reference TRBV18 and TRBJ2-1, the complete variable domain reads NAGVMQNPRHLVRRRGQEARLRCSPMKGHSHVYWYRQLPEEGLKFMVYLQKENIIDESGMPKERFSAEFPKEGPSILRIQQVVRGDSAAYFCASSTRTSGDYEQFFGPGTRLTVL.

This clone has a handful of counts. CDR3 DNA sequence: TGTGCCAGCAGCCAAGTCCATGCCTCTGAAGCTTTCTTT. This translates into CASSQVHASEAFF. The rearrangement links TRBV14 to TRBJ1-1; D is undetermined. From germline, CDR1 is SGHDN and CDR2 FVKESK. The CDR3 has 13 residues. The V and J ends lost 1 base and 6 bases respectively, with 9 bases between them.

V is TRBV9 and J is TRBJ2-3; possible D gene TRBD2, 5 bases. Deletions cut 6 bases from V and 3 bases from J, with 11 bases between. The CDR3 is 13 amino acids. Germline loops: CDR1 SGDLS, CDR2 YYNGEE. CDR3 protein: CASTEASTDTQYF. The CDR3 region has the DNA TGTGCCAGCACGGAGGCCTCTACAGATACGCAGTATTTT.

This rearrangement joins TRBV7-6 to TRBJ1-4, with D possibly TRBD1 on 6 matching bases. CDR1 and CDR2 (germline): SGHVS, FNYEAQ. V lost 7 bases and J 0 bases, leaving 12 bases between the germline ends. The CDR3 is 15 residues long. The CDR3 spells CASTLSGATNEKLFF. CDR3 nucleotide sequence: TGTGCCAGCACCCTCTCAGGGGCAACTAATGAAAAACTGTTTTTT.

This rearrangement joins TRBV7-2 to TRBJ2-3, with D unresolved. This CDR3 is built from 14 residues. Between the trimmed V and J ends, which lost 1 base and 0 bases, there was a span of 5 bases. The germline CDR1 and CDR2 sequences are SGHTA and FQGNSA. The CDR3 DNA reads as TGTGCCAGCAGCTTAGACGGGAGCACAGATACGCAGTATTTT. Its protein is CASSLDGSTDTQYF.

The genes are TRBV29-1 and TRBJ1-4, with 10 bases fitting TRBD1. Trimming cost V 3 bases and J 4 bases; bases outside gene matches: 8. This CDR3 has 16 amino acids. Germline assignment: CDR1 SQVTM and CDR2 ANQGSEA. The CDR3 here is CSVEGDRGVLNEKLFF. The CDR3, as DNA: TGCAGCGTTGAGGGGGACAGGGGAGTACTTAATGAAAAACTGTTTTTT.

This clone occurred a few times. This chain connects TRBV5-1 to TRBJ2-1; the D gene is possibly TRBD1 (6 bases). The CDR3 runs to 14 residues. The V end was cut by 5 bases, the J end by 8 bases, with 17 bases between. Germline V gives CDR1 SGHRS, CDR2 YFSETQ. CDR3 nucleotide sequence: TGCGCCAGCAGTGTAGGGGGTAACCGGGATGAGCAGTTCTTC. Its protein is CASSVGGNRDEQFF.

The CDR3 DNA reads TGTGCCAGCTCACCACTTAACATCCGGGACACCCTCTACGAGCAGTACTTC. Its protein product is CASSPLNIRDTLYEQYF. The chain couples TRBV18 to TRBJ2-7; tentative D call: TRBD1 (6 bases). Germline V gene lookup returns CDR1 KGHSH and CDR2 LQKENI. The CDR3 covers 17 residues. V shed 1 base and J shed 3 bases, with 19 bases lying between them.

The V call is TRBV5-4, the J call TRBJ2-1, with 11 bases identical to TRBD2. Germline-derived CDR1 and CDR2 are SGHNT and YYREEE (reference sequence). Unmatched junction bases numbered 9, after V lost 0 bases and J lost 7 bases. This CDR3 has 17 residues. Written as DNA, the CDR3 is TGTGCCAGCAGCTTGGGCTTCGTAGCGGGAGGGCGTAATGAGCAGTTCTTC. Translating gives CASSLGFVAGGRNEQFF.

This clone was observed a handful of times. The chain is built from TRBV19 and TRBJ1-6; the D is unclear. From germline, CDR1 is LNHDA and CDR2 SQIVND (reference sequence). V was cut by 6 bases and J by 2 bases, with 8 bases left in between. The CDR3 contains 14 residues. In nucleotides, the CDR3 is TGTGCCAGTAGCATGAAGGCCTATAATTCACCCCTCCACTTT. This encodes CASSMKAYNSPLHF.

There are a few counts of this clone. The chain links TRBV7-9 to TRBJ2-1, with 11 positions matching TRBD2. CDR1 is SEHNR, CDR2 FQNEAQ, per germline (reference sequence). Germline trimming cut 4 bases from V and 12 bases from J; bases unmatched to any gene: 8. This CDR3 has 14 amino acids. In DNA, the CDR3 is TGTGCCAGCAGCTCTACGACTAGCGGGACTTCGCAGTTCTTC. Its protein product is CASSSTTSGTSQFF.

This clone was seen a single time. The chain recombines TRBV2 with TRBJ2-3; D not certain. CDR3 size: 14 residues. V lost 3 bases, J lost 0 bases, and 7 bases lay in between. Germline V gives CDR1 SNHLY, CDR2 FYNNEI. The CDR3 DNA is TGTGCCAGCAGTGATCGCCCCAGCACAGATACGCAGTATTTT. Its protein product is CASSDRPSTDTQYF.

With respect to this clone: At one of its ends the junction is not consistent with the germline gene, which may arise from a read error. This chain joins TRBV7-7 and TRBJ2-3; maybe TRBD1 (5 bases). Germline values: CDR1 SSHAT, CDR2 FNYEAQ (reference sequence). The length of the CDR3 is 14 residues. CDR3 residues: CASSWGRLTDTQYF. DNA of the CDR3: TGTGCTAGCAGCTGGGGCAGGCTCACAGATACGCAGTATTTT.

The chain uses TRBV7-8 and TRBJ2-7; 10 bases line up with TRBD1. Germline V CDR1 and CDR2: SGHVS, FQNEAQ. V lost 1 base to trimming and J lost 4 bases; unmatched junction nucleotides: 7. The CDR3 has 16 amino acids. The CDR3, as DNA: TGTGCCAGCAGCTTAGGCGCCGGGACAGGGGTATACGAGCAGTACTTC. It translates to CASSLGAGTGVYEQYF.

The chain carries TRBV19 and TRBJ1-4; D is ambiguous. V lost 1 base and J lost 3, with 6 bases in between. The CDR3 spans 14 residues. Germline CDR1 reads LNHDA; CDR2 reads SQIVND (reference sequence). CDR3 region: CASSIVGANEKLFF. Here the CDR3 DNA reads TGTGCCAGTAGTATAGTTGGGGCTAATGAAAAACTGTTTTTT.

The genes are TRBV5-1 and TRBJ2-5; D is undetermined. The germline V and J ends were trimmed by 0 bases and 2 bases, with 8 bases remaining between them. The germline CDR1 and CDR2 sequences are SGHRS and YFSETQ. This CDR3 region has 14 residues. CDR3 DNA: TGCGCCAGCAGCTTGGGTGCTATTCAAGAGACCCAGTACTTC. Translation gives CASSLGAIQETQYF.